Following are 27 T cell receptor beta chains from one sample sequenced in a study of T cells in Graves' hyperthyroidism and ophthalmopathy. RNA transcripts yielded amplified TCR beta CDR3 regions. When the TCR CDR3 underwent first-round RT-PCR, the HTBI primer set was used. Each CDR3 protein is one row after TCRdb ran MiXCR on the multiplex PCR reads. There are about 360,000 distinct CDR3 sequences in the sample; 19% occur only once, and 3.7% lies in the top ten. Material: blood. All receptors derive from a woman under 30 with Graves' hyperthyroidism.

The table lists this clonotype with many counts. This chain links TRBV6-5 with TRBJ1-2; D perhaps matches TRBD1 (6 bases). This CDR3 is 14 amino acids long. With 8 bases removed from V and 8 bases from J, the gap between germline ends came to 21 bases. Looked up from germline, CDR1 is MNHEY and CDR2 is SVGAGI. The CDR3 loop reads CASGGDTQVGGYTF. The CDR3 bases are TGTGCCAGCGGGGGGGACACCCAGGTCGGAGGCTACACCTTC.

In this sample, this clonotype turned up many times. The rearrangement links TRBV20-1 to TRBJ2-7; TRBD2 agrees at 8 bases. CDR3 length: 15 residues. CDR1 and CDR2 (germline): DFQATT, SNEGSKA (reference sequence). After removal of 5 bases from V and 5 bases from J, the junction contained 14 bases not matched to a gene. CDR3 in amino acids: CSARLRGGGSHEQYF. CDR3 nucleotide sequence: TGCAGTGCTCGCCTCCGGGGGGGCGGGTCCCACGAGCAGTACTTC.

This clonotype was counted ten times or more. The chain links TRBV3-1 to TRBJ1-1, with TRBD1 identical over 8 bases. The CDR3 runs 13 residues. CDR1 is LGHDT, CDR2 YNNKEL, per germline (reference sequence). J lost 8 bases, V lost 6 bases, and 8 bases had no gene match. The CDR3 DNA reads TGTGCCAGCAGGCTGCAACAGGGGGGGGAAGCTTTCTTT. It translates to CASRLQQGGEAFF. Full variable domain (missing parts from reference TRBV3-1 and TRBJ1-1): DTAVSQTPKYLVTQMGNDKSIKCEQNLGHDTMYWYKQDSKKFLKIMFSYNNKELIINETVPNRFSPKSPDKAHLNLHINSLELGDSAVYFCASRLQQGGEAFFGQGTRLTVV.

With regard to this clonotype: The junction and the germline gene differ at one end; a read error may be behind it. V is TRBV7-7 and J is TRBJ2-5; a possible D gene is TRBD1 (6 bases). The CDR3 spans 16 residues. From germline, CDR1 is SSHAT and CDR2 FNYEAQ (reference sequence). The CDR3 coding sequence is TGTGCTAGCAGCCCTCGCTACAGGGCGGGTAGGGAGACCCGGTACTTC. This codes for CASSPRYRAGRETRYF.

This clonotype was seen many times. The genes are TRBV4-1 and TRBJ1-1; D is possibly TRBD1 (5 bases). The germline V and J ends were trimmed by 1 base and 11 bases, with 20 bases remaining between them. The germline V gene has CDR1 MGHRA and CDR2 YSYEKL. There are 15 residues in the CDR3. The CDR3 sequence: CASSQGDPTGVRAFF. CDR3 nucleotide sequence: TGCGCCAGCAGCCAAGGGGACCCAACGGGGGTCAGGGCTTTCTTT.

This clonotype came up many times. CDR3 in amino acids: CASSGLAGGPGELFF. CDR3 bases: TGTGCCAGCAGTGGACTAGCGGGGGGGCCCGGGGAGCTGTTTTTT. This chain joins TRBV6-1 and TRBJ2-2, with 14 positions matching TRBD2. This CDR3 region has 15 residues. V gave up 4 bases and J gave up 6 bases; unmatched junction bases: 1. In germline, CDR1 is MNHNS, CDR2 SASEGT.

The chain joins TRBV30 to TRBJ1-6; weak D call: TRBD1 (6 bases). Germline V gene data show CDR1 as GTSNPN and CDR2 as SVGIG (reference sequence). The V end lost 1 base, the J end lost 4 bases, and 11 bases lay between the germline ends. This CDR3 has 15 amino acids. The CDR3 loop is CAWSDGQPYNSPLHF. Here the CDR3 DNA reads TGTGCCTGGAGTGACGGACAGCCATATAATTCACCCCTCCACTTT.

This clonotype was picked up many times. The chain uses TRBV4-2 and TRBJ2-7, with D possibly being TRBD1 or TRBD2 (6 bases each). CDR1 and CDR2 from the germline V gene are LGHNA and YNFKEQ. Trimming took 4 bases from V and 4 from J, leaving 23 bases between them. There are 17 residues in the CDR3. The DNA of the CDR3 is TGTGCCAGCAGCCCCGGGTGGGTCGGCAGGGGAGGATACGAGCAGTACTTC. It codes for CASSPGWVGRGGYEQYF.

This clonotype has at least ten counts. This sequence joins TRBV12-3 or TRBV12-4 and TRBJ2-7; D gene ambiguous. V was trimmed by 7 bases and J by 6 bases, leaving 13 bases between them. This CDR3 is 12 amino acids long. This chain's CDR3 is CASMGLGFEQYF. The CDR3 DNA is TGTGCCAGCATGGGGTTGGGTTTCGAGCAGTACTTC.

This clonotype was found many times. V is TRBV20-1 and J is TRBJ1-1, with D perhaps TRBD1 (6 bases). There are 14 residues in the CDR3. The V end was cut by 3 bases, the J end by 4 bases, with 15 bases between. Germline V gene sequence: CDR1 DFQATT, CDR2 SNEGSKA (reference sequence). CDR3 region: CSASTGGVSTEAFF. The CDR3 DNA is TGCAGTGCTAGCACCGGGGGCGTCAGCACTGAAGCTTTCTTT.

This chain uses TRBV30 with TRBJ1-1; no definite D call. Germline CDR1 is GTSNPN and CDR2 is SVGIG (reference sequence). CDR3 length equals 14 residues. Trimming removed 5 bases from V and 1 base from J, with 14 bases in between. In DNA, the CDR3 is TGTGCCTGGGGGGTTGGACCGAGGAACACTGAAGCTTTCTTT. It codes for CAWGVGPRNTEAFF.

This clonotype was seen ten or more times. The chain joins TRBV10-3 to TRBJ2-7; 10 nucleotides match TRBD2. V was pared by 5 bases and J by 4 bases, with 5 bases of the junction left unmatched. CDR1 and CDR2 (germline): ENHRY, SYGVKD. This CDR3 is 14 amino acids long. The CDR3 sequence: CAISPELAGYEQYF. In DNA, the CDR3 is TGTGCCATCAGTCCGGAACTAGCGGGGTACGAGCAGTACTTC.

This clonotype was counted many times. The chain links TRBV5-1 to TRBJ2-7; possible D gene TRBD2, 5 bases. V was trimmed by 1 base and J by 4 bases, leaving 15 bases between them. CDR3 length: 15 residues. Germline-derived CDR1 and CDR2 are SGHRS and YFSETQ. The CDR3 here is CASSLSPGKSYEQYF. CDR3 in DNA: TGCGCCAGCAGCTTGAGTCCGGGAAAGTCTTACGAGCAGTACTTC.

This clonotype occurred many times. The chain carries TRBV12-3 or TRBV12-4 and TRBJ1-5; 8 bases agree with TRBD1. The CDR3 covers 15 residues. The trim removed 0 bases at V and 6 bases at J, leaving 4 bases unmatched. CDR3 sequence reads: CASSLADREGQPQHF. For the CDR3, the DNA is TGTGCCAGCAGTTTAGCGGACAGGGAGGGTCAGCCCCAGCATTTT.

This clonotype was picked up many times. The chain employs TRBV11-2 and TRBJ2-7; D unclear. This CDR3 contains 19 residues. Trimming stripped 1 base from V and 3 bases from J, with 25 bases between. Per germline, CDR1 SGHAT and CDR2 FQNNGV. The CDR3 loop reads CASSLVRPGAYYPLYEQYF. The CDR3 DNA reads TGTGCCAGCAGCTTAGTTCGCCCCGGCGCGTATTATCCCCTCTACGAGCAGTACTTC.

This clonotype was counted ten times or more. J is TRBJ1-1 and V is TRBV12-5; tentative D call: TRBD1 (5 bases). Germline V gives CDR1 LGHNT, CDR2 FRNRAP. CDR3 size: 12 residues. V gave up 5 bases and J gave up 5 bases, with 9 bases separating them. This CDR3 is CASGPGHTEAFF. The CDR3 DNA is TGTGCTAGTGGTCCTGGACATACTGAAGCTTTCTTT. Full variable domain (rest looked up from reference TRBV12-5 and TRBJ1-1): DARVTQTPRHKVTEMGQEVTMRCQPILGHNTVFWYRQTMMQGLELLAYFRNRAPLDDSGMPKDRFSAEMPDATLATLKIQPSEPRDSAVYFCASGPGHTEAFFGQGTRLTVV.

This clonotype occurred many times. The CDR3 sequence: CSARGETQYF. The DNA of the CDR3 is TGCAGTGCTAGGGGCGAGACCCAGTACTTC. The genes are TRBV20-1 and TRBJ2-5, with D unresolved. Germline values: CDR1 DFQATT, CDR2 SNEGSKA (reference sequence). Trimming shortened V by 3 bases and J by 5 bases, and 4 bases separated the two germline ends. The CDR3 length is 10 residues.

This clonotype was seen at least ten times. This rearrangement joins TRBV2 to TRBJ1-5, with D possibly TRBD1 on 6 matching bases. Looked up from germline, CDR1 is SNHLY and CDR2 is FYNNEI. The CDR3 totals 14 residues. V lost 8 bases, J lost 5 bases, and 16 bases lay in between. The chain's CDR3 is CASRRETGDQPQHF. The CDR3 DNA is TGTGCCAGCCGTAGGGAGACAGGTGATCAGCCCCAGCATTTT.

This clonotype showed up many times. V gene TRBV24-1 combines with J gene TRBJ2-2; weak D call: TRBD2 (6 bases). This CDR3 is 12 amino acids long. Trimming cost V 7 bases and J 7 bases, with 9 bases left between them. CDR1 is KGHDR and CDR2 is SFDVKD in the germline V gene. The CDR3 here is CATRGGVGELFF. The CDR3 bases are TGTGCCACCAGGGGAGGCGTCGGGGAGCTGTTTTTT.

This clonotype was observed many times. This chain connects TRBV5-1 to TRBJ1-1, with D perhaps matching TRBD1 (5 bases). The CDR3 sequence is 15 residues long. Germline CDR1 is SGHRS and CDR2 is YFSETQ. Trimming cost V 3 bases and J 0 bases, with 12 bases left between them. DNA for the CDR3: TGCGCCAGCAGCTCGGACACATCCCTGAACACTGAAGCTTTCTTT. The encoded protein is CASSSDTSLNTEAFF.

This clonotype came up many times. V gene TRBV28 combines with J gene TRBJ1-2; D gene ambiguous. Trimming stripped 2 bases from V and 7 bases from J, with 8 bases between. Germline CDR1 and CDR2: MDHEN and SYDVKM. The CDR3 contains 12 residues. Here the CDR3 reads CASSLGLRGYTF. The CDR3 bases are TGTGCCAGCAGTTTAGGGTTGCGTGGCTACACCTTC.

Of note for this clonotype: The conserved final phenylalanine or tryptophan is absent from the CDR3, which likely points to a read error. The gene calls are TRBV4-1 and TRBJ1-5; D not certain. The CDR3 consists of 15 residues. Trimming removed 4 bases from V and 0 bases from J, with 10 bases in between. The germline V gene has CDR1 MGHRA and CDR2 YSYEKL. The CDR3, as DNA: TGCGCCAGCAGCCCACGTCAATATAGCAATCAGCCCCAGCATTAT. Protein sequence: CASSPRQYSNQPQHY.

This clonotype has a count of ten or more. The CDR3 DNA reads as TGTGCCAGCAGTTTTGTTTGGCCCTCTGGGGCCAACGTCCTGACTTTC. Amino acids: CASSFVWPSGANVLTF. The gene calls are TRBV28 and TRBJ2-6, with no clear D. CDR3 length: 16 amino acids. V lost 3 bases to trimming and J lost 0 bases, with 9 bases between them. Per germline, CDR1 MDHEN and CDR2 SYDVKM.

The table lists this clonotype with many counts. The V and J genes are TRBV6-5 and TRBJ1-1; D is uncertain. Germline loops: CDR1 MNHEY, CDR2 SVGAGI. This CDR3 contains 13 residues. The V and J ends lost 2 bases and 11 bases respectively, with 15 bases between them. The CDR3 bases are TGTGCCAGCAGTTACCCGAGCGGTCGAAGGGCTTTCTTT. Encoded protein: CASSYPSGRRAFF.

Ten or more counts support this clonotype. This chain joins TRBV11-2 and TRBJ1-1, with D possibly being TRBD1 (5 bases). From germline, CDR1 is SGHAT and CDR2 FQNNGV. Trimming stripped 0 bases from V and 1 base from J, with 18 bases between. This CDR3 contains 18 residues. The CDR3 coding sequence is TGTGCCAGCAGCTTAGATCCCTGGCAGGGCCTCTCGAACACTGAAGCTTTCTTT. Amino acids: CASSLDPWQGLSNTEAFF.

This clonotype was found many times. The chain carries TRBV6-1 and TRBJ2-2; D unclear. The germline V gene has CDR1 MNHNS and CDR2 SASEGT. V lost 4 bases and J lost 7, with 10 bases in between. The CDR3 loop spans 13 amino acids. The CDR3 is CASSARLIGELFF. The CDR3 bases are TGTGCCAGCAGTGCTCGATTGATCGGGGAGCTGTTTTTT.

This clonotype was counted at least ten times. The DNA of the CDR3 is TGTGCCAGCAGTGCTTGGGGCTCACCAAGAGGAGAGACTGAAGCTTTCTTT. Translating it yields CASSAWGSPRGETEAFF. The V and J genes are TRBV6-1 and TRBJ1-1, with D perhaps matching TRBD1 (5 bases). V dropped 4 bases and J dropped 5 bases, with 23 bases sitting between them. Per germline, CDR1 MNHNS and CDR2 SASEGT. The length of the CDR3 is 17 residues.